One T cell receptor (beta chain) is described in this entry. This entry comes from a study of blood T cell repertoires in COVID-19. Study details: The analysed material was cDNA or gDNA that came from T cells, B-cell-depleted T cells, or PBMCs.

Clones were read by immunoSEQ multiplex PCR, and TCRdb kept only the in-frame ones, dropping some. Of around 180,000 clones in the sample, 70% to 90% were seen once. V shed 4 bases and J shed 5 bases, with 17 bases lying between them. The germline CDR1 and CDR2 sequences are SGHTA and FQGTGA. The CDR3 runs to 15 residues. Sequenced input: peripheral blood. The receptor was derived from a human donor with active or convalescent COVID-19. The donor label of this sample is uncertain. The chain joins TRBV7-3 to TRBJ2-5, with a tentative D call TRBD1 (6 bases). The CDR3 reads CASSSIPGVEETQYF. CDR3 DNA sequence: TGTGCCAGCAGCTCGATTCCAGGGGTCGAGGAGACCCAGTACTTC. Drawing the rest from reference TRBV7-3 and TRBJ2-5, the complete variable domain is GAGVSQTPSNKVTEKGKYVELRCDPISGHTALYWYRQSLGQGPEFLIYFQGTGAADDSGLPNDRFFAVRPEGSVSTLKIQRTERGDSAVYLCASSSIPGVEETQYFGPGTRLLVL.